This T cell receptor beta chain derives from a study of T cell repertoires in cytomegalovirus infection. Using its own MiXCR run on the reads, TCRdb lists one record per CDR3 protein. The data contain about 490,000 distinct CDR3 sequences, more than 25% of them singletons. This clonotype was seen only a few times. From germline, CDR1 is ENHRY and CDR2 SYGVKD. CDR3 size: 16 residues. V lost 4 bases and J lost 0, with 13 bases in between. This TCR derives from a human donor in good health (CMV status not recorded). Some clones in this sample may be carry-over from other donors' samples. J is TRBJ1-5 and V is TRBV10-3; no clear D. Sequencing input: PBMCs. The CDR3 sequence is CAISARASDSNQPQHF. As DNA, the CDR3 is TGTGCCATCAGTGCAAGGGCATCCGATAGCAATCAGCCCCAGCATTTT.